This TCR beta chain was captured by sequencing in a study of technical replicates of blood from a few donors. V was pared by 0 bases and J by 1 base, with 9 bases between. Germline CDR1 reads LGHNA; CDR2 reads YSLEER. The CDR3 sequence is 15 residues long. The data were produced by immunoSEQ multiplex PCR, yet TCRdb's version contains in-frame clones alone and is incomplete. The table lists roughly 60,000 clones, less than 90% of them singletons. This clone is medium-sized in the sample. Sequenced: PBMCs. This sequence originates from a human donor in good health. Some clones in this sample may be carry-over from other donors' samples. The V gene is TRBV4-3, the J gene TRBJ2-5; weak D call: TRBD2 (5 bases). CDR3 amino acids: CASSQERGGQETQYF. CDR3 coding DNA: TGCGCCAGCAGCCAAGAACGGGGTGGCCAAGAGACCCAGTACTTC.